This TCR beta chain was recovered during a study of beta chain features in type 1 diabetes. Whole-study context: All of the samples together had 107,917,701 sorted cells examined.

Whole-study results and caveats: There was a moderate but significant shortening of TCRB CDR3s in all four CD4+ subsets of Type 1 diabetes patients. In the patient group, naive, central memory and Treg TCRB repertoires seemed more alike than in the healthy donor group.

Every bit of the isolated RNA underwent reverse transcription, so sequencing read expressed TCRB transcripts. Naive, central memory and regulatory T cell samples averaged around 3.9 million immunoSEQ reads each. TCRdb's copy holds only in-frame clones and misses some; the assay was immunoSEQ multiplex PCR. Found here are roughly 240,000 clones, about 63% of them singletons; the top ten hold approximately 0.053%. V was pared by 4 bases and J by 0 bases, with 12 bases between. Germline V gene lookup returns CDR1 SQVTM and CDR2 ANQGSEA. The CDR3 extends over 14 amino acids. Concerning this clone itself: The antigen is undetermined.

The sample was naive CD4+ T cells from blood. This sequence originates from a young man in good health. The chain links TRBV29-1 to TRBJ1-2, with D possibly being TRBD1 (6 bases). The CDR3: CSVAGASSNYGYTF. The CDR3 DNA sequence: TGCAGCGTTGCGGGGGCCAGTTCTAACTATGGCTACACCTTC.